Below are 2 T cell receptor beta chains sequenced from a single sample in a study of blood T cell repertoires in COVID-19. TCRdb's copy holds only in-frame clones and misses some; the assay was immunoSEQ multiplex PCR. The data hold tens of thousands of clones, with over 80% observed a single time. Sequencing input: peripheral blood. Receptor source: a man aged 80 or over with acute or convalescent COVID-19.

The rearrangement links TRBV5-1 to TRBJ1-3; 7 nucleotides agree with TRBD1. Germline CDR1 SGHRS, CDR2 YFSETQ. The CDR3 runs 14 residues. Germline trimming cut 4 bases from V and 2 bases from J; bases unmatched to any gene: 3. CDR3 DNA sequence: TGCGCCAGCAGCCCCGGACAGGCTGGAAACACCATATATTTT. It translates to CASSPGQAGNTIYF.

The V gene is TRBV4-3, the J gene TRBJ2-1, with D hard to call. The length of the CDR3 is 15 residues. Per the germline V gene, CDR1 is LGHNA and CDR2 is YSLEER. Trimming left V 0 bases short and J 6 bases short, with 12 bases between. The CDR3 DNA sequence: TGCGCCAGCAGCCAAGAGTCCGCGACTGGCAATGAGCAGTTCTTC. This translates into CASSQESATGNEQFF.